The 4 T cell receptor beta chains below were found in one sample sequenced in a study of beta chain features in type 1 diabetes. Every bit of the isolated RNA underwent reverse transcription, so sequencing read expressed TCRB transcripts. Here immunoSEQ multiplex PCR was the method, and the copy in TCRdb shows in-frame clones only, minus some. The data contain approximately 250,000 clones, about 9.3% of them singletons. The sequenced sample consisted of naive CD4+ T cells from blood. These receptors all come from a woman between 18 and 30 years old in good health.

This clone was detected only a few times. The rearrangement links TRBV5-1 to TRBJ1-2; perhaps TRBD1 as D (6 bases). The CDR3 loop spans 15 amino acids. The V gene's germline CDR1 is SGHRS and CDR2 YFSETQ. Trimming stripped 2 bases from V and 8 bases from J, with 19 bases between. The CDR3 loop is CASSFTEQGLGGYTF. In DNA, the CDR3 is TGCGCCAGCAGCTTTACCGAGCAGGGGCTGGGAGGCTACACCTTC.

This clone was detected a few times. This chain links TRBV6-5 with TRBJ1-2; D perhaps matches TRBD1 (5 bases). Trimming removed 2 bases from V and 8 bases from J, with 18 bases in between. The CDR3 has 15 residues. Germline loops: CDR1 MNHEY, CDR2 SVGAGI. Here the CDR3 DNA reads TGTGCCAGCAGTTACGATTGGGGCAGCAGCTTAGGCTACACCTTC. Translation gives CASSYDWGSSLGYTF.

The chain couples TRBV29-1 to TRBJ1-2; unclear D gene. There are 12 residues in the CDR3. CDR1 and CDR2 from the germline V gene are SQVTM and ANQGSEA. Trimming left V 5 bases short and J 0 bases short, with 7 bases between. The CDR3 nucleotides read TGCAGCGTTCAGTTGACTAACTATGGCTACACCTTC. Residues: CSVQLTNYGYTF.

This clone has more than one count but fewer than ten. The V and J genes are TRBV4-2 and TRBJ1-1; 10 nucleotides match TRBD1. After removal of 3 bases from V and 5 bases from J, the junction contained 12 bases not matched to a gene. Germline assignment: CDR1 LGHNA and CDR2 YNFKEQ. There are 17 residues in the CDR3. The chain's CDR3 is CASSQPGQGLPRTEAFF. CDR3 in DNA: TGTGCCAGCAGCCAGCCGGGACAGGGGCTCCCGAGAACTGAAGCTTTCTTT.